The 3 T cell receptor beta chains listed next were all sequenced from one sample in a study of CD8 T cells in ankylosing spondylitis. General study points: A motif in TCR beta, a set of eight highly homologous variants, appeared characteristic of ankylosing spondylitis blood.

The antigens of these receptors remain unknown. TCRdb itself ran the 5' RACE reads through MiXCR, one entry per CDR3 protein. The sample records about 540,000 distinct CDR3 sequences, 9.5% to 15% being singletons. The sample was blood, either unsorted or a sorted T cell fraction (not recorded which). These receptors were collected from a male donor with ankylosing spondylitis.

The genes are TRBV10-3 and TRBJ2-2; D not resolved. Germline V gives CDR1 ENHRY, CDR2 SYGVKD. Deletions cut 9 bases from V and 1 base from J, with 9 bases between. The CDR3 is made up of 13 amino acids. The CDR3 nucleotides read TGTGCCATAGGAAAGGAGAACACCGGGGAGCTGTTTTTT. Its protein product is CAIGKENTGELFF.

This clonotype was observed a handful of times. The V gene is TRBV7-8, the J gene TRBJ2-2; 13 bases line up with TRBD2. Germline CDR1 and CDR2: SGHVS and FQNEAQ. The CDR3 consists of 16 residues. V shed 7 bases, J shed 4 bases, and the junction held 6 bases outside the gene matches. CDR3 loop: CASTLGTSGITGELFF. The CDR3 DNA reads TGTGCCAGCACTCTTGGGACTAGCGGGATCACCGGGGAGCTGTTTTTT.

The chain combines TRBV14 with TRBJ2-1, with D unclear. The CDR3 totals 16 residues. Trimming pared 1 base from V and 3 bases from J, leaving 13 bases between. CDR1 is SGHDN and CDR2 is FVKESK in the germline V gene. The CDR3, as DNA: TGTGCCAGCAGCCAAGGAAGCAGGCGATACTACAATGAGCAGTTCTTC. Its protein product is CASSQGSRRYYNEQFF.